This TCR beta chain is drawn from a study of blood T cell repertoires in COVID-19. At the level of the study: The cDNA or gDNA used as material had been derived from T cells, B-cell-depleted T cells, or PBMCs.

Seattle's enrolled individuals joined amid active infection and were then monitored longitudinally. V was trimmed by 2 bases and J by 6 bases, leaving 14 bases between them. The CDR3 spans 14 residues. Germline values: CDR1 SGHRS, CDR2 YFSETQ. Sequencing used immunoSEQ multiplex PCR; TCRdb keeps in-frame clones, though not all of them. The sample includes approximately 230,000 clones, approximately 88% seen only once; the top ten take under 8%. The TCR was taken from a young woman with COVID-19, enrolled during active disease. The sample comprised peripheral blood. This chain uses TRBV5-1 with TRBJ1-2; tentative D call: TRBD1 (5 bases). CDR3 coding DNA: TGCGCCAGCAGCTTAAGGGGCCCCAGAGATGGCTACACCTTC. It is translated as CASSLRGPRDGYTF.